This section outlines one TCR beta chain sequence together with its context. Its antigen is as yet unknown. The V end lost 8 bases, the J end lost 4 bases, and 6 bases lay between the germline ends. This CDR3 region has 10 residues. In germline, CDR1 is WSHSY, CDR2 SAAADI. This entry is derived from a study of T cell responses to AZD1222 COVID-19 vaccine. The assay was immunoSEQ multiplex PCR, and TCRdb's table has in-frame clones only and misses some. The sample includes fewer than 150,000 clones, about 94% of them seen just once. Study findings and constraints: Without day 14 samples, only post-peak T cell repertoires were studied.

This receptor was taken from an adult in good health. The chain is built from TRBV10-2 and TRBJ2-7, with D unclear. The starting material was peripheral blood, obtained on day 0 of AZD1222 vaccination. The CDR3 bases are TGCGCCAGCTGTAAATACGAGCAGTACTTC. This translates into CASCKYEQYF.